This T cell receptor beta chain emerged from a study of blood T cell repertoires in COVID-19. Study-wide context: COVID-19 samples collected from the United States, Italy and Spain covered acute and convalescent phases.

This CDR3 comprises 16 residues. Germline values: CDR1 SGHNT, CDR2 YYREEE (reference sequence). The junction had 9 bases not matched to a gene; V was cut back by 0 bases and J by 5 bases. Some clones are missing from TCRdb's copy, which holds only in-frame ones; the method was immunoSEQ multiplex PCR. The data hold under 130,000 clones, with roughly 84% observed a single time. This TCR was recovered from a human donor in a cohort sampled during active or convalescent COVID-19. The J gene is TRBJ1-1, the V gene TRBV5-4; TRBD1 agrees at 8 bases. Sequencing was performed on peripheral blood. DNA for the CDR3: TGTGCCAGCAGCTTGGATCAGGGGGCTAGGGTAACTGAAGCTTTCTTT. It translates to CASSLDQGARVTEAFF.